This TCR beta chain was captured by sequencing in a study of T cell responses to AZD1222 COVID-19 vaccine. Study-wide results and caveats: Per reports, nearly half of all spike-specific TCRs target regions that are unmutated in variants. Distributed over spike, vaccine-associated CD4 TCRs predominated at 160-218 and 743-854. Most donors were white British and more were female, and clonal diversity was possibly underestimated.

The junction had 2 bases not matched to a gene; V was cut back by 3 bases and J by 5 bases. Looked up from germline, CDR1 is LGHNA and CDR2 is YNFKEQ. CDR3 length: 16 amino acids. This table comes from immunoSEQ multiplex PCR, and its TCRdb copy is limited to in-frame clones, with some not included. In the table there are some 90,000 clones, 70% to 90% of which are singletons. Points on this clone: Its antigen is not known.

The clonotype originates from an adult in good health. V usage is TRBV4-2 and J usage is TRBJ2-2, with 14 bases that match TRBD2. Material: peripheral blood, obtained on day 0 of AZD1222 vaccination. CDR3: CASSQGLAGETGELFF. In DNA, the CDR3 is TGTGCCAGCAGCCAGGGACTAGCGGGAGAAACCGGGGAGCTGTTTTTT.